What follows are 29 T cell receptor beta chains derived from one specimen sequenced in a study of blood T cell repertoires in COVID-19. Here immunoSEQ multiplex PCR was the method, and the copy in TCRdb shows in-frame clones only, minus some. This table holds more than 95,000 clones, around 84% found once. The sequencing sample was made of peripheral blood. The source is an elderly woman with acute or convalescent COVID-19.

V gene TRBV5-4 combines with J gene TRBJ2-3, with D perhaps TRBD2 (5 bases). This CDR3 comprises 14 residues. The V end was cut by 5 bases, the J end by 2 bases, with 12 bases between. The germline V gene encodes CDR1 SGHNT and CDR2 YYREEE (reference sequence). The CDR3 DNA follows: TGTGCCAGCAGATCGGACTCGATCACAGATACGCAGTATTTT. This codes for CASRSDSITDTQYF. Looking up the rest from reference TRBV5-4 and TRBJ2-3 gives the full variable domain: ETGVTQSPTHLIKTRGQQVTLRCSSQSGHNTVSWYQQALGQGPQFIFQYYREEENGRGNFPPRFSGLQFPNYSSELNVNALELDDSALYLCASRSDSITDTQYFGPGTRLTVL.

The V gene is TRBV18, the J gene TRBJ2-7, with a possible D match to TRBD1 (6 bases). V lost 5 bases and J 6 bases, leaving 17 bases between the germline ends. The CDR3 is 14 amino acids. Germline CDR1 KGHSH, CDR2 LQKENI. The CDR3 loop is CASSREYRAGEQYF. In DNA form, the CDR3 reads TGTGCCAGCTCAAGAGAATACAGGGCCGGCGAGCAGTACTTC.

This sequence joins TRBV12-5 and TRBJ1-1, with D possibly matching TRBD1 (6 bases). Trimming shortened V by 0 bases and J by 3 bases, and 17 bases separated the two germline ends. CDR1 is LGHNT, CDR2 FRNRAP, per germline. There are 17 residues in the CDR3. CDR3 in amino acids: CASGLVHFDGGYTEAFF. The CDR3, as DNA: TGTGCTAGTGGTTTGGTACATTTTGATGGGGGCTACACTGAAGCTTTCTTT. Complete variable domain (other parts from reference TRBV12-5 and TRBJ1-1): DARVTQTPRHKVTEMGQEVTMRCQPILGHNTVFWYRQTMMQGLELLAYFRNRAPLDDSGMPKDRFSAEMPDATLATLKIQPSEPRDSAVYFCASGLVHFDGGYTEAFFGQGTRLTVV.

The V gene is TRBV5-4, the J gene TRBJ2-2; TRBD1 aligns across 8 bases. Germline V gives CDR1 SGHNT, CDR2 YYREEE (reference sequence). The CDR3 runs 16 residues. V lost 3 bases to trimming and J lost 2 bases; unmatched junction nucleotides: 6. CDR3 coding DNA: TGTGCCAGCAGCTCGGACAGGGTCGTAAACACCGGGGAGCTGTTTTTT. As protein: CASSSDRVVNTGELFF.

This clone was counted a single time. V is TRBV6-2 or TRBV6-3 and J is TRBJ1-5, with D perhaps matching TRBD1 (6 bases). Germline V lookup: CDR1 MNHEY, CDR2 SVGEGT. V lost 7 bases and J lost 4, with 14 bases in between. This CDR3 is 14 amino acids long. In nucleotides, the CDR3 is TGTGCCAGCACCCCCGGGACAAGGAATCAGCCCCAGCATTTT. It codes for CASTPGTRNQPQHF.

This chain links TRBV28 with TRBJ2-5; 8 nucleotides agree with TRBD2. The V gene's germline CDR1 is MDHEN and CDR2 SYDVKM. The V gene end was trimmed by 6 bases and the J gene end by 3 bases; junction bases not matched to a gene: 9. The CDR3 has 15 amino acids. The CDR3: CASSTTGTRKETQYF. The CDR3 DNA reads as TGTGCCAGCAGCACTACCGGGACTAGAAAAGAGACCCAGTACTTC.

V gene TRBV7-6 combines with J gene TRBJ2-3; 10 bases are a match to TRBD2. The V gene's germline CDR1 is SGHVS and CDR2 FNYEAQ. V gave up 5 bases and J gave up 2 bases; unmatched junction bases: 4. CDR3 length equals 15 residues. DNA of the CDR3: TGTGCCAGCAGCACAGGACTAGCGGCCACAGATACGCAGTATTTT. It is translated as CASSTGLAATDTQYF.

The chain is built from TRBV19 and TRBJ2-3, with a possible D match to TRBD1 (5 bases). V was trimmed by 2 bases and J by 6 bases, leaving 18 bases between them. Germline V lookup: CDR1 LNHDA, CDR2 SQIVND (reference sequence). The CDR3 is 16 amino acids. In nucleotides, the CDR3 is TGTGCCAGTAGTATACTTGCAGGGCGGAGAACGGATACGCAGTATTTT. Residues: CASSILAGRRTDTQYF.

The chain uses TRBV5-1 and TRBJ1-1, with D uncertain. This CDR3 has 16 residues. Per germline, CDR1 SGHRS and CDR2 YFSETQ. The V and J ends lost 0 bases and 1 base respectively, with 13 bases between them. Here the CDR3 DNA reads TGCGCCAGCAGCTTGGGTGCCCTTGAGCGGAACACTGAAGCTTTCTTT. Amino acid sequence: CASSLGALERNTEAFF.

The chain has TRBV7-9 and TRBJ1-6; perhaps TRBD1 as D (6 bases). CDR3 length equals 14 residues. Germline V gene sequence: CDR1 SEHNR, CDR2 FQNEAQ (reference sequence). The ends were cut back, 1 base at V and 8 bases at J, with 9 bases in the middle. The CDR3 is CASSLVQGYSPLHF. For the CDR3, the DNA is TGTGCCAGCAGCTTAGTACAGGGTTATTCACCCCTCCACTTT.

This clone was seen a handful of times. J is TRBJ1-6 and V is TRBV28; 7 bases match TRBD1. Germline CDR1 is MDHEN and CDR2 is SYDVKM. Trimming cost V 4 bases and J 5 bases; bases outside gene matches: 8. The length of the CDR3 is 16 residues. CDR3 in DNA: TGTGCCAGCAGTTCGCCGGGACAGTTAGATAATTCACCCCTCCACTTT. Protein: CASSSPGQLDNSPLHF.

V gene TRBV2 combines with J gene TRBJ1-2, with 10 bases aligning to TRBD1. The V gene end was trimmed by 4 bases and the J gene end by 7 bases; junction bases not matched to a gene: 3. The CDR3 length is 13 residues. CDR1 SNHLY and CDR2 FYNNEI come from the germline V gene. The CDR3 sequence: CASSGQGAFGYTF. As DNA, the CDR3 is TGTGCCAGCAGTGGACAGGGGGCTTTTGGCTACACCTTC. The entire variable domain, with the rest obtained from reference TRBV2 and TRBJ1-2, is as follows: EPEVTQTPSHQVTQMGQEVILRCVPISNHLYFYWYRQILGQKVEFLVSFYNNEISEKSEIFDDQFSVERPDGSNFTLKIRSTKLEDSAMYFCASSGQGAFGYTFGSGTRLTVV.

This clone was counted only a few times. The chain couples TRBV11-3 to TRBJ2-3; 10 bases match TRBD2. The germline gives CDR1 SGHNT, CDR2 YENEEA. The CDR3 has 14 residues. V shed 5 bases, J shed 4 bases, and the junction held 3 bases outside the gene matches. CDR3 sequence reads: CASSPGLAADTQYF. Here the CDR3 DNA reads TGTGCCAGCAGCCCAGGACTAGCGGCAGATACGCAGTATTTT.

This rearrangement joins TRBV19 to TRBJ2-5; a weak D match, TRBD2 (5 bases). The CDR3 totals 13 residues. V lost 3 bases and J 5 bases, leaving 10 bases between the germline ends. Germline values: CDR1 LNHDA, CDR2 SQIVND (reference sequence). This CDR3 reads CASSIAGFETQYF. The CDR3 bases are TGTGCCAGTAGTATTGCGGGTTTCGAGACCCAGTACTTC.

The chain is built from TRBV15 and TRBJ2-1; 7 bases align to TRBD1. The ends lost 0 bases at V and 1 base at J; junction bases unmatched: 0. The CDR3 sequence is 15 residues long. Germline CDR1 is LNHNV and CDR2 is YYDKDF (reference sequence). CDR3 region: CATSRDRGSYNEQFF. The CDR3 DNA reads TGTGCCACCAGCAGAGACAGGGGGTCCTACAATGAGCAGTTCTTC.

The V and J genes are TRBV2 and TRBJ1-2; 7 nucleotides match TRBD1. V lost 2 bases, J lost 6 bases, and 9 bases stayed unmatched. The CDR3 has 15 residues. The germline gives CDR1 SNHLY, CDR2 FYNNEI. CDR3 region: CASSEPLGQRNGYTF. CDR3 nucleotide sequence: TGTGCCAGCAGTGAACCTTTGGGACAGAGGAATGGCTACACCTTC.

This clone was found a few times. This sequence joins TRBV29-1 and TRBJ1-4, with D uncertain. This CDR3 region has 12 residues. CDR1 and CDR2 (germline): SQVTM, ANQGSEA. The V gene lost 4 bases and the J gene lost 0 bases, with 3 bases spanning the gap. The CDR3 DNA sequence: TGCAGCGTTGTCGCAACTAATGAAAAACTGTTTTTT. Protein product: CSVVATNEKLFF.

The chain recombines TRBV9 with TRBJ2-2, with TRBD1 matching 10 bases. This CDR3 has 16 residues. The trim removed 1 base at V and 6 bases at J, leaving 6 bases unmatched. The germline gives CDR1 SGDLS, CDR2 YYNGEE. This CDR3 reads CASSVRGTGVAGELFF. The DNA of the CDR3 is TGTGCCAGCAGCGTAAGGGGGACAGGGGTCGCCGGGGAGCTGTTTTTT.

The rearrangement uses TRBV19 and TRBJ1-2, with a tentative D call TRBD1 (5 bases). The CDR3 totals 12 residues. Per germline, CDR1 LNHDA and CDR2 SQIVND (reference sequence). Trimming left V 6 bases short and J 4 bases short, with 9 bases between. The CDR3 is CASRTASYGYTF. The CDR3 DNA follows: TGTGCCAGTAGGACAGCCAGCTATGGCTACACCTTC.

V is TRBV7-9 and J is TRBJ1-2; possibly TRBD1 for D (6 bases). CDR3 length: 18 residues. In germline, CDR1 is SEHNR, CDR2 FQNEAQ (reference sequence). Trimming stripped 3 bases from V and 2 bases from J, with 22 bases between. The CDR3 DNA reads TGTGCCAGCAGCTTTTTTCGATCCTGGACAGACACGAACTATGGCTACACCTTC. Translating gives CASSFFRSWTDTNYGYTF.

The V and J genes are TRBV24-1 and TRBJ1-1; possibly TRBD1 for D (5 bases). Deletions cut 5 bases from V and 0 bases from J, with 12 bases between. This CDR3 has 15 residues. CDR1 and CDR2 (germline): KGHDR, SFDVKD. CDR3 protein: CATSGGDSVNTEAFF. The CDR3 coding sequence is TGTGCCACCAGTGGGGGGGACTCCGTGAACACTGAAGCTTTCTTT.

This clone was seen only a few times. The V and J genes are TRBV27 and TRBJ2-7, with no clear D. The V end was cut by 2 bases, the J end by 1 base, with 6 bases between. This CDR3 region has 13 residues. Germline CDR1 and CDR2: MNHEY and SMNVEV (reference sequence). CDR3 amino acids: CASSLPLSYEQYF. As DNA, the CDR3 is TGTGCCAGCAGTTTACCCTTATCCTACGAGCAGTACTTC.

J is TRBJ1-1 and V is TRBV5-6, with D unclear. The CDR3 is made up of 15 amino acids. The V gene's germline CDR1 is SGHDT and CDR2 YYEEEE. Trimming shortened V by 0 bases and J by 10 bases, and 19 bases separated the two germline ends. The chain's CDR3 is CASSLASREVLGAFF. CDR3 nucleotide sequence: TGTGCCAGCAGCTTGGCAAGTAGGGAGGTTCTGGGAGCTTTCTTT.

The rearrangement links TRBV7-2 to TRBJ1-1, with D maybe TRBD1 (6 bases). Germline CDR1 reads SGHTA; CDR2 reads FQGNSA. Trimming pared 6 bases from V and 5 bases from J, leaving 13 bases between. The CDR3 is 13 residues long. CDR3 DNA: TGTGCCAGCAGTAGCGACAGGCGGACTGAAGCTTTCTTT. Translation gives CASSSDRRTEAFF.

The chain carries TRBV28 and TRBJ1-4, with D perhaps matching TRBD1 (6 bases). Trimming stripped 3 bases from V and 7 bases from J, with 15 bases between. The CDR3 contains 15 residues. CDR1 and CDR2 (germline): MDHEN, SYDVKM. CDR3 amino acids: CASSFDRRLGEKLFF. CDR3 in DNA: TGTGCCAGCAGTTTCGACAGGCGTCTAGGTGAAAAACTGTTTTTT.

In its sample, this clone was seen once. CDR3 sequence (DNA): TGTGCCAGCAGTTTAAGACAACAGCCCCAGCATTTT. Its protein product is CASSLRQQPQHF. The V and J genes are TRBV12-3 or TRBV12-4 and TRBJ1-5; D is undetermined. The CDR3 covers 12 residues. Trimming left V 2 bases short and J 7 bases short, with 6 bases between.

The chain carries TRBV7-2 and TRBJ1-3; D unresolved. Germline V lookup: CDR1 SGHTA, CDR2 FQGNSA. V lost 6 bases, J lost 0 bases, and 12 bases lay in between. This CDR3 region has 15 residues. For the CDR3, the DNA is TGTGCCAGCAGTTATGACGGGAACTCTGGAAACACCATATATTTT. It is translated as CASSYDGNSGNTIYF.

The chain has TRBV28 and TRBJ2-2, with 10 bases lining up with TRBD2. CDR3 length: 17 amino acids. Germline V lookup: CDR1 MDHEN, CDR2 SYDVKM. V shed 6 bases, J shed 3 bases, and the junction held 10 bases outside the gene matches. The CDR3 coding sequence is TGTGCCAGCAGAACTAGCGGGACCCGAGGTTACACCGGGGAGCTGTTTTTT. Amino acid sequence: CASRTSGTRGYTGELFF.

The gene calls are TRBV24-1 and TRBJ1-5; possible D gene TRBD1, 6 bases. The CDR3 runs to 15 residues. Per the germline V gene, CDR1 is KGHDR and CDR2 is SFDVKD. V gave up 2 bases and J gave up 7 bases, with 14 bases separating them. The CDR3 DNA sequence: TGTGCCACCAGTGATTCAAAACAGGGAAAACAGCCCCAGCATTTT. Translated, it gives CATSDSKQGKQPQHF.